This T cell receptor beta chain was captured in a study of blood T cell repertoires in COVID-19. This table comes from immunoSEQ multiplex PCR, and its TCRdb copy is limited to in-frame clones, with some not included. Altogether under 45,000 clones are present, nearly 90% being singletons, with the ten largest covering under 4.5%. This CDR3 has 15 residues. Germline lookup yields CDR1 SGHAT and CDR2 FQNNGV. V lost 4 bases, J lost 9 bases, and 20 bases lay in between. The specimen sequenced was peripheral blood. The chain is built from TRBV11-2 and TRBJ2-3; TRBD2 might be the D (6 bases). The TCR comes from a man aged 60 to 69 with acute or convalescent COVID-19. The CDR3 DNA sequence: TGTGCCAGCAGCTCATTGATAGATGGGGCGGGGACGCAGTATTTT. Protein product: CASSSLIDGAGTQYF.